This T cell receptor beta chain was sequenced in a study of PD-1 blockade in classical Hodgkin lymphoma. Study in general: Every 2 weeks, patients had 3 mg/kg nivolumab intravenously.

Clones were read by immunoSEQ multiplex PCR, and TCRdb kept only the in-frame ones, dropping some. Among 20,000 or so clones listed, around four fifths were seen once. In regard to this clone: What it binds is unknown.

CDR3 length: 15 residues. CDR1 and CDR2 (germline): MNHNS, SASEGT. V dropped 4 bases and J dropped 5 bases, with 14 bases sitting between them. Described time point: cycle 4 day 1 (C4D1), after about 6 weeks of nivolumab. All the patients suffered relapse after autologous stem cell transplantation, and brentuximab vedotin exposure differed. With magnetic negative selection, CD4+ T cells were purified from PBMCs that had been thawed. Study outcomes and limitations: Patients excluded were those beginning nivolumab under 1 year after ASCT. A reduction in baseline TCR diversity was reportedly seen in newly diagnosed patients relative to healthy donors. Similar baseline diversity was found in complete responders and newly diagnosed patients.

The TCR was taken from a human donor with classical Hodgkin lymphoma. Specimen: CD4+ T cells from blood, collected before the fourth cycle of nivolumab. The chain joins TRBV6-1 to TRBJ1-4; D is unresolved. The CDR3 spells CASSAQFDGNEKLFF. The CDR3 bases are TGTGCCAGCAGTGCTCAGTTTGATGGGAATGAAAAACTGTTTTTT.